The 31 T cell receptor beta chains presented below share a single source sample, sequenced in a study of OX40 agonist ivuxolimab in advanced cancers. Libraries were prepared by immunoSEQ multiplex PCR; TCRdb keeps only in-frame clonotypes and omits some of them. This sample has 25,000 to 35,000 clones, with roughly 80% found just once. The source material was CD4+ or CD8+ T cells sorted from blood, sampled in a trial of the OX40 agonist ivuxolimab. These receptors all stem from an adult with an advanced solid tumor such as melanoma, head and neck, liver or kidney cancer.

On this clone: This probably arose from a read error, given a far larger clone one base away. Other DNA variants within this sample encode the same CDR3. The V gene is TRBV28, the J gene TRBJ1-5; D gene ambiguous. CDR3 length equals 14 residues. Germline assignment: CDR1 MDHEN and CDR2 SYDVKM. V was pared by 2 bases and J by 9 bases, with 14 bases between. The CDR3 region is CASSLGLWGPPQHF. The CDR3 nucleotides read TGTGCCAGCAGTTTAGGGCTCTGGGGTCCGCCCCAGCATTTT.

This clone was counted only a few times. The chain's CDR3 is CASSPDRGNEKLFF. The CDR3 DNA reads as TGTGCCAGCAGCCCCGACAGGGGGAATGAAAAACTGTTTTTT. The chain couples TRBV7-6 to TRBJ1-4; 9 bases fit TRBD1. J was trimmed by 5 bases and V by 5 bases; bases with no gene match: 3. CDR3 length: 14 residues. Looked up from germline, CDR1 is SGHVS and CDR2 is FNYEAQ.

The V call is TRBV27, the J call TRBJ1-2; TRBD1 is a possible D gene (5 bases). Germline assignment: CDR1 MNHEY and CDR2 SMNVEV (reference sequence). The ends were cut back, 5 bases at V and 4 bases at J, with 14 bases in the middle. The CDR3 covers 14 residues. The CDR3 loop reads CASSPIRGSYGYTF. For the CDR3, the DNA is TGTGCCAGCAGTCCCATTCGGGGGAGCTATGGCTACACCTTC.

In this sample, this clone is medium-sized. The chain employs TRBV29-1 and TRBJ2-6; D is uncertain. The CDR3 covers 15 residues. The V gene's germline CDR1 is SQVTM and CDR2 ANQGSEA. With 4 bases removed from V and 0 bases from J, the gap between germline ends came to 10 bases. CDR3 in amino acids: CSVVALVSGANVLTF. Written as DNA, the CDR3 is TGCAGCGTTGTGGCGCTAGTCTCTGGGGCCAACGTCCTGACTTTC.

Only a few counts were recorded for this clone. The CDR3 sequence is CASSLRDGQGRGYTF. The CDR3 DNA follows: TGTGCCAGCAGTTTACGGGACGGACAGGGGCGCGGCTACACCTTC. This chain joins TRBV27 and TRBJ1-2, with 9 bases identical to TRBD1. CDR1 MNHEY and CDR2 SMNVEV come from the germline V gene (reference sequence). CDR3 length equals 15 residues. The V segment lost 2 bases and the J segment 8 bases; nucleotides outside the gene matches: 9.

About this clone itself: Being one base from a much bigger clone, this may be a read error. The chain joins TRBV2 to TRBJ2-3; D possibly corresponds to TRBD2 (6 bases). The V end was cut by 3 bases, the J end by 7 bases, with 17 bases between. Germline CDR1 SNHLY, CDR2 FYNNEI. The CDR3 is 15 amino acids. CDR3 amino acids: CASSELLAEANTQYF. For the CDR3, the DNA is TGTGCCAGCAGTGAGTTACTAGCCGAAGCAAATACGCAGTATTTT.

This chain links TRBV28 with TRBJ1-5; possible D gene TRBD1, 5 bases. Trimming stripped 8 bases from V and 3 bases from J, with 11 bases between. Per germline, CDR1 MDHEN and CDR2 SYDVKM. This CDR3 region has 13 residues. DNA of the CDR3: TGTGCCAGCGTGCAGGGACTCAATCAGCCCCAGCATTTT. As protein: CASVQGLNQPQHF.

The CDR3 reads CASTLQGEGTYNEQFF. In nucleotides, the CDR3 is TGTGCCAGCACCCTACAGGGTGAAGGGACCTACAATGAGCAGTTCTTC. The rearrangement uses TRBV28 and TRBJ2-1, with D perhaps matching TRBD1 (6 bases). The CDR3 has 16 residues. The V gene lost 7 bases and the J gene lost 2 bases, with 18 bases spanning the gap. CDR1 and CDR2 (germline): MDHEN, SYDVKM.

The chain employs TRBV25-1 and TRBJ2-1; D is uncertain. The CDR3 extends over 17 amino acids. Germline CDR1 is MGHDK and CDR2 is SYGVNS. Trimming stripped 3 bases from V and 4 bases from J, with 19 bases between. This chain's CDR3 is CASSDWGGVAAYNEQFF. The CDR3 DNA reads TGTGCCAGCAGTGATTGGGGTGGAGTAGCTGCATACAATGAGCAGTTCTTC. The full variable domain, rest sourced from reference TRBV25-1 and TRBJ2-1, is EADIYQTPRYLVIGTGKKITLECSQTMGHDKMYWYQQDPGMELHLIHYSYGVNSTEKGDLSSESTVSRIRTEHFPLTLESARPSHTSQYLCASSDWGGVAAYNEQFFGPGTRLTVL.

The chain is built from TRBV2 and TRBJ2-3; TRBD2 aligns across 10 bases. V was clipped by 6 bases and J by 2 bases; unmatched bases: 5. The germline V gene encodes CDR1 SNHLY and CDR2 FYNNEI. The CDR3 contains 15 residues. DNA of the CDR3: TGTGCCAGCAGACGACTAGCGGGCGACACAGATACGCAGTATTTT. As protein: CASRRLAGDTDTQYF.

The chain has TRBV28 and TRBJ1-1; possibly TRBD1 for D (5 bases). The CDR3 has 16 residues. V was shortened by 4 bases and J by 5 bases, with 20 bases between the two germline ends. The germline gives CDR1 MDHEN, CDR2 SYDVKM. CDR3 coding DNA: TGTGCCAGCAGTTATCGGGGGTTGAGAATGGGGACTGAAGCTTTCTTT. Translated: CASSYRGLRMGTEAFF.

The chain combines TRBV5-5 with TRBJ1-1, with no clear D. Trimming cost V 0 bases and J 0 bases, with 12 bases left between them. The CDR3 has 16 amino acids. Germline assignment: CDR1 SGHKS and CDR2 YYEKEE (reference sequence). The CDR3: CASSLEGGIMNTEAFF. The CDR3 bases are TGTGCCAGCAGCTTGGAGGGCGGTATAATGAACACTGAAGCTTTCTTT.

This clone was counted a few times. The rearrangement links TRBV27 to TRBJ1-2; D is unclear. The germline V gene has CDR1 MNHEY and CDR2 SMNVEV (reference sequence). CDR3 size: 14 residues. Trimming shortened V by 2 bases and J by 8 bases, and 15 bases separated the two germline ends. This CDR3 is CASSLMAGWEGYTF. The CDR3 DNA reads TGTGCCAGCAGTTTAATGGCCGGGTGGGAGGGCTACACCTTC.

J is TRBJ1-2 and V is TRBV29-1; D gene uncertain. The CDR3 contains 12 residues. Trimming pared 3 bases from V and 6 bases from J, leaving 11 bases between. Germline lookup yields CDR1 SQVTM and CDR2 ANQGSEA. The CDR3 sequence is CSVEGSNDGYTF. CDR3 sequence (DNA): TGCAGCGTTGAGGGCTCAAATGATGGCTACACCTTC.

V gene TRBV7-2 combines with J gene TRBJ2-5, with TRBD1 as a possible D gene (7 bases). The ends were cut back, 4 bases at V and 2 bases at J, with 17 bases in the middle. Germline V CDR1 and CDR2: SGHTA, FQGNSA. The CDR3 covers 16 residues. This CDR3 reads CASSSGDSIIQETQYF. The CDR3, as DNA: TGTGCCAGCAGCTCGGGGGACAGTATAATTCAAGAGACCCAGTACTTC.

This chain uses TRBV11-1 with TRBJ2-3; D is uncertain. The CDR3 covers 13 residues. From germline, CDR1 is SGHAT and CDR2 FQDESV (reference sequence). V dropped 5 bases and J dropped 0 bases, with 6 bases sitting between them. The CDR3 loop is CASSGESTDTQYF. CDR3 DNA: TGTGCCAGCAGCGGGGAAAGCACAGATACGCAGTATTTT.

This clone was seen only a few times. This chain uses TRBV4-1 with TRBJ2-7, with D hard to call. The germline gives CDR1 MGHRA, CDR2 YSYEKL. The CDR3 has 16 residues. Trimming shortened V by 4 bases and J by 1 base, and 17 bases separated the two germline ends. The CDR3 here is CASSPPTGEVSYEQYF. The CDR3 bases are TGCGCCAGCAGCCCGCCAACGGGTGAGGTATCCTACGAGCAGTACTTC.

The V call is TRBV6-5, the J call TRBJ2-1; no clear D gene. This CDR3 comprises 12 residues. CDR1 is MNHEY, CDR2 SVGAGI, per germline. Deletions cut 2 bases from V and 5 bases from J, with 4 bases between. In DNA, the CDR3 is TGTGCCAGCAGTTACGGAGACAATGAGCAGTTCTTC. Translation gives CASSYGDNEQFF.

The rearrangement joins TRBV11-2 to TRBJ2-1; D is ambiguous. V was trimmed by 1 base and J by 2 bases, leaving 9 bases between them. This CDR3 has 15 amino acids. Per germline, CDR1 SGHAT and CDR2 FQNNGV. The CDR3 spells CASSLGRAAYNEQFF. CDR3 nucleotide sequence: TGTGCCAGCAGCTTAGGTAGGGCAGCCTACAATGAGCAGTTCTTC.

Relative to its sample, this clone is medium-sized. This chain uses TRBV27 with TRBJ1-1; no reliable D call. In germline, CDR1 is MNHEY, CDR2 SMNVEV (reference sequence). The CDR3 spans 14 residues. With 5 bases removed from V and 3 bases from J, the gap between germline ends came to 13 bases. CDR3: CASSPWGGYTEAFF. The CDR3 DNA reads TGTGCCAGCAGTCCCTGGGGTGGTTACACTGAAGCTTTCTTT.

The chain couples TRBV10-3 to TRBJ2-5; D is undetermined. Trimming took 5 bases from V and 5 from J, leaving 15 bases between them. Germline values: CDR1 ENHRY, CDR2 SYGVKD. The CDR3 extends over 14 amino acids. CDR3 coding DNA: TGTGCCATCAGTCCAGACTCGGCCAGGGAGACCCAGTACTTC. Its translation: CAISPDSARETQYF.

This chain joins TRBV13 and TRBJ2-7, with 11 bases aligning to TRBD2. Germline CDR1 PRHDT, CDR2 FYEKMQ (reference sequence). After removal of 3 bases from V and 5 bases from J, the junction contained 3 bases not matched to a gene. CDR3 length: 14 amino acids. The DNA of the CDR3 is TGTGCCAGCAGCTTGGGACTAGCGGCCCACGAGCAGTACTTC. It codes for CASSLGLAAHEQYF.

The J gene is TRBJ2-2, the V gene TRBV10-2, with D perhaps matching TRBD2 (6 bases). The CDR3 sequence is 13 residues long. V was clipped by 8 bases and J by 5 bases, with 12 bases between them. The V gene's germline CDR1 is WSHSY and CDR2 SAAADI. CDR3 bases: TGCGCCAGCGGAACGGGGGAGACCGGGGAGCTGTTTTTT. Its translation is CASGTGETGELFF.

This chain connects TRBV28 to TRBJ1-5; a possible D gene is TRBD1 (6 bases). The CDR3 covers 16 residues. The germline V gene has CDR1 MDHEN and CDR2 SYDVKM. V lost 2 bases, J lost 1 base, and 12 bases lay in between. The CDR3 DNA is TGTGCCAGCAGTTTAATCGGGGGGCTGAGCAATCAGCCCCAGCATTTT. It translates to CASSLIGGLSNQPQHF.

In DNA, the CDR3 is TGTGCCAGTCTCAGGGGACATGAAGCTTTCTTT. Its translation is CASLRGHEAFF. The rearrangement joins TRBV6-5 to TRBJ1-1; the D gene is possibly TRBD1 (6 bases). CDR1 is MNHEY and CDR2 is SVGAGI in the germline V gene. The CDR3 length is 11 residues. Trimming took 9 bases from V and 7 from J, leaving 12 bases between them.

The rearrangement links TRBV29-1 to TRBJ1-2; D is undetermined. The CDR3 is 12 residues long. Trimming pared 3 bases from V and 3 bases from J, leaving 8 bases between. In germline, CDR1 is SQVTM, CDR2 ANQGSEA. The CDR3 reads CSVETDYYGYTF. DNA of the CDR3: TGCAGCGTTGAGACTGATTACTATGGCTACACCTTC.

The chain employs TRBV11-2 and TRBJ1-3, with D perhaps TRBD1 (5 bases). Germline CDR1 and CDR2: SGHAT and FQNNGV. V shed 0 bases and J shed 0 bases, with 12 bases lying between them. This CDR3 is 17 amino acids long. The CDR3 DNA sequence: TGTGCCAGCAGCTTAGATGCGACAGTGCGCTCTGGAAACACCATATATTTT. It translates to CASSLDATVRSGNTIYF.

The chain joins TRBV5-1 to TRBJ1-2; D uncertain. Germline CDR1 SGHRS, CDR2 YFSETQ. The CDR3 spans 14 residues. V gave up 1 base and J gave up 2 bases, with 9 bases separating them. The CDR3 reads CASSLLPVNYGYTF. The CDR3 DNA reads TGCGCCAGCAGCTTGTTACCAGTCAACTATGGCTACACCTTC. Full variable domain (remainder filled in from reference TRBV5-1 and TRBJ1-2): KAGVTQTPRYLIKTRGQQVTLSCSPISGHRSVSWYQQTPGQGLQFLFEYFSETQRNKGNFPGRFSGRQFSNSRSEMNVSTLELGDSALYLCASSLLPVNYGYTFGSGTRLTVV.

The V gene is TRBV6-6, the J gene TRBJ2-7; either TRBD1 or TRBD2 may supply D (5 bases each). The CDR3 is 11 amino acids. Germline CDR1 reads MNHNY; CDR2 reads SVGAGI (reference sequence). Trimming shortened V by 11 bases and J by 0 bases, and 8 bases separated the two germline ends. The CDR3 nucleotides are TGTGCCGCAGGGAGCTCCTACGAGCAGTACTTC. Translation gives CAAGSSYEQYF.

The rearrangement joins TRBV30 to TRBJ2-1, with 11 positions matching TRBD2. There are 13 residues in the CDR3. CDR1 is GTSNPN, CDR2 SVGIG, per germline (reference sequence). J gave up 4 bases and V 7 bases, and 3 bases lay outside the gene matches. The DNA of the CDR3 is TGTGCCTTCCTAGCGGGAGGATACAATGAGCAGTTCTTC. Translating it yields CAFLAGGYNEQFF.

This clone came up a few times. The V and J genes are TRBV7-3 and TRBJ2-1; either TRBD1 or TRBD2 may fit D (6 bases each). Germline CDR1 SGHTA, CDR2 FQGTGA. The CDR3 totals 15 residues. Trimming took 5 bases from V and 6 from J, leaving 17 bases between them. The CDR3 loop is CASSERGTQPNEQFF. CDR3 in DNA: TGTGCCAGCAGCGAGAGGGGGACTCAGCCCAATGAGCAGTTCTTC. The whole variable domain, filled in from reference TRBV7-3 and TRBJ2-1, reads GAGVSQTPSNKVTEKGKYVELRCDPISGHTALYWYRQSLGQGPEFLIYFQGTGAADDSGLPNDRFFAVRPEGSVSTLKIQRTERGDSAVYLCASSERGTQPNEQFFGPGTRLTVL.